These T cell receptor beta chains were read from a single sample in a study of T cell responses to AZD1222 COVID-19 vaccine. Here immunoSEQ multiplex PCR was the method, and the copy in TCRdb shows in-frame clones only, minus some. Of 85,000 to 100,000 clones listed, about nine tenths were seen once; the top ten hold roughly a tenth. This material consisted of peripheral blood, taken on day 0 of AZD1222 vaccination. The receptors stem from an adult in good health. Each CDR3 is given with its conserved first and last residue. The order of the fields is clone size, V gene, J gene, D gene, CDR3 DNA, CDR3 protein. The D gene is left open where the match is weak. Clone size, where shown, is once, few, many, or a class for clones that have expanded.

abundance: .; v_gene: TRBV2; j_gene: TRBJ1-5; d_gene: .; CDR3nt: TGTGCCAGCACCGGAACCAGGGTCCAGCCCCAGCATTTT; CDR3aa: CASTGTRVQPQHF
abundance: .; v_gene: TRBV18; j_gene: TRBJ1-1; d_gene: .; CDR3nt: TGTGCCAGCTCACCACCGGGTCGGACGGTGAACACTGAAGCTTTCTTT; CDR3aa: CASSPPGRTVNTEAFF
abundance: once; v_gene: TRBV19; j_gene: TRBJ1-2; d_gene: .; CDR3nt: TGTGCCAGTAGTATTCTAGCGGAAAACTATGGCTACACCTTC; CDR3aa: CASSILAENYGYTF
abundance: .; v_gene: TRBV11-2; j_gene: TRBJ2-6; d_gene: .; CDR3nt: TGTGCCAGCAGCTTTACCTCGGGGGCCGGGGCCAACGTCCTGACTTTC; CDR3aa: CASSFTSGAGANVLTF
abundance: many; v_gene: TRBV27; j_gene: TRBJ1-2; d_gene: .; CDR3nt: TGTGCCAGCAGTTTATGGACGGACGGGCGGGATGGCTACACCTTC; CDR3aa: CASSLWTDGRDGYTF
abundance: .; v_gene: TRBV14; j_gene: TRBJ2-7; d_gene: .; CDR3nt: TGTGCCAGCAGCCGGAGCGGTCCGGGGACCTACGAGCAGTACTTC; CDR3aa: CASSRSGPGTYEQYF
abundance: .; v_gene: TRBV10-3; j_gene: TRBJ1-1; d_gene: TRBD1; CDR3nt: TGTGCCATCAGGGCCCGGACAGGAGATGGTGAAGCTTTCTTT; CDR3aa: CAIRARTGDGEAFF
abundance: .; v_gene: TRBV28; j_gene: TRBJ2-1; d_gene: TRBD2; CDR3nt: TGTGCCAGCAGCCCCACTAGCGGAGCCTACAATGAGCAGTTCTTC; CDR3aa: CASSPTSGAYNEQFF
abundance: .; v_gene: TRBV6-5; j_gene: TRBJ2-5; d_gene: .; CDR3nt: TGTGCCAGCATCGAACAGTGGGCTCAAGAGACCCAGTACTTC; CDR3aa: CASIEQWAQETQYF
abundance: few; v_gene: TRBV5-4; j_gene: TRBJ2-7; d_gene: TRBD1; CDR3nt: TGTGCCAGCAGCCACACAGGGGGCTCCTACGAGCAGTACTTC; CDR3aa: CASSHTGGSYEQYF
abundance: .; v_gene: TRBV12-3/TRBV12-4; j_gene: TRBJ1-2; d_gene: .; CDR3nt: TGTGCCAGCAGCCTGGGAGGGCGGGGCTACACCTTC; CDR3aa: CASSLGGRGYTF
abundance: once; v_gene: TRBV7-2; j_gene: TRBJ1-1; d_gene: .; CDR3nt: TGTGCCAGCAGCGGACGGACAGACGGGAACACTGAAGCTTTCTTT; CDR3aa: CASSGRTDGNTEAFF
abundance: .; v_gene: TRBV5-1; j_gene: TRBJ1-6; d_gene: .; CDR3nt: TGCGCCAGCCGATCAGGGACGGGTTCACCCCTCCACTTT; CDR3aa: CASRSGTGSPLHF
abundance: .; v_gene: TRBV2; j_gene: TRBJ2-7; d_gene: .; CDR3nt: TGTGCCAGCAGTCCGCGGACAGTAAACTACGAGCAGTACTTC; CDR3aa: CASSPRTVNYEQYF
abundance: .; v_gene: TRBV25-1; j_gene: TRBJ1-4; d_gene: .; CDR3nt: TGTGCCAGCAGTGATCATACAGGGTCCCCCTTGAACCTTGAAAAACTGTTTTTT; CDR3aa: CASSDHTGSPLNLEKLFF
abundance: .; v_gene: TRBV27; j_gene: TRBJ1-4; d_gene: .; CDR3nt: TGTGCCAGCAGTTACGGGGGAGATCAAAAACTGTTTTTT; CDR3aa: CASSYGGDQKLFF
abundance: .; v_gene: TRBV27; j_gene: TRBJ2-5; d_gene: .; CDR3nt: TGTGCCAGCAGACAGGGAGGGGTAGAAGAGACCCAGTACTTC; CDR3aa: CASRQGGVEETQYF
abundance: .; v_gene: TRBV4-1; j_gene: TRBJ2-3; d_gene: .; CDR3nt: TGCGCCAGCAGCCCTGGAGGGCAGGGAGGCGCAGATACGCAGTATTTT; CDR3aa: CASSPGGQGGADTQYF
abundance: .; v_gene: TRBV28; j_gene: TRBJ1-1; d_gene: .; CDR3nt: TGTGCCAGCAGTTTATTAACTAGCACTGAAGCTTTCTTT; CDR3aa: CASSLLTSTEAFF
abundance: .; v_gene: TRBV2; j_gene: TRBJ1-5; d_gene: .; CDR3nt: TGTGCCAGCAGTGACAGGGGTGGCAATCAGCCCCAGCATTTT; CDR3aa: CASSDRGGNQPQHF
abundance: .; v_gene: TRBV5-4; j_gene: TRBJ1-3; d_gene: .; CDR3nt: TGTGCCAGCAGCTTGGGAGTAGGTGGAAACACCATATATTTT; CDR3aa: CASSLGVGGNTIYF
abundance: .; v_gene: TRBV19; j_gene: TRBJ2-3; d_gene: TRBD2; CDR3nt: TGTGCCAGCCGACTAGCGGGAGATACGCAGTATTTT; CDR3aa: CASRLAGDTQYF
abundance: .; v_gene: TRBV6-1; j_gene: TRBJ2-1; d_gene: TRBD1; CDR3nt: TGTGCCAGCAGTACCGGACAGGGGGCCTACAATGAGCAGTTCTTC; CDR3aa: CASSTGQGAYNEQFF
abundance: .; v_gene: TRBV28; j_gene: TRBJ1-4; d_gene: .; CDR3nt: TGTGCCAGCCGTAGTGGGCGAAGGGGCACTAATGAAAAACTGTTTTTT; CDR3aa: CASRSGRRGTNEKLFF
abundance: .; v_gene: TRBV2; j_gene: TRBJ2-3; d_gene: TRBD2; CDR3nt: TGTGCCACCCTTGCGGGGACTAGCGGGAGACGGGCAGATACGCAGTATTTT; CDR3aa: CATLAGTSGRRADTQYF
abundance: .; v_gene: TRBV15; j_gene: TRBJ2-3; d_gene: .; CDR3nt: TGTGCCACCAGCCTTGGCGGGATGAGCACAGATACGCAGTATTTT; CDR3aa: CATSLGGMSTDTQYF
abundance: .; v_gene: TRBV6-5; j_gene: TRBJ2-1; d_gene: .; CDR3nt: TGTGCCAGCAGGCCGGGTCCTCACACCTATGAGCAGTTCTTC; CDR3aa: CASRPGPHTYEQFF
abundance: .; v_gene: TRBV15; j_gene: TRBJ2-7; d_gene: .; CDR3nt: TGTGCCACCAGCAGAGATCTCGTCAGCTTGGAGCAGTACTTC; CDR3aa: CATSRDLVSLEQYF
abundance: .; v_gene: TRBV30; j_gene: TRBJ2-1; d_gene: TRBD2; CDR3nt: TGTGCCTGGAGTCCGGGGGGGCTAGGGCGCAATGAGCAGTTCTTC; CDR3aa: CAWSPGGLGRNEQFF
abundance: .; v_gene: TRBV10-2; j_gene: TRBJ2-7; d_gene: TRBD2; CDR3nt: TGCGCCAGCAGTCCGGGACTAGCGGGAGTGAATGAGCAGTACTTC; CDR3aa: CASSPGLAGVNEQYF
abundance: .; v_gene: TRBV15; j_gene: TRBJ1-2; d_gene: TRBD1; CDR3nt: TGTGCCACCAGCAGGGGACAGAACTATGGCTACACCTTC; CDR3aa: CATSRGQNYGYTF
abundance: .; v_gene: TRBV18; j_gene: TRBJ1-6; d_gene: TRBD1; CDR3nt: TGTGCCAGCTCACCCGAAGAGGGACAGCAGAGCTCCTATAATTCACCCCTCCACTTT; CDR3aa: CASSPEEGQQSSYNSPLHF
abundance: .; v_gene: TRBV6-5; j_gene: TRBJ1-5; d_gene: TRBD1; CDR3nt: TGTGCCAGCAGTCGCGGACAGGGGAGCAATCAGCCCCAGCATTTT; CDR3aa: CASSRGQGSNQPQHF
abundance: .; v_gene: TRBV7-9; j_gene: TRBJ2-3; d_gene: .; CDR3nt: TGTGCCAGCAGCAGGAGCACAGATACGCAGTATTTT; CDR3aa: CASSRSTDTQYF
abundance: few; v_gene: TRBV12-5; j_gene: TRBJ2-1; d_gene: .; CDR3nt: TGTGCTAGTGGTCGCCACATGGGAGATTACAATGAGCAGTTCTTC; CDR3aa: CASGRHMGDYNEQFF
abundance: .; v_gene: TRBV27; j_gene: TRBJ1-1; d_gene: .; CDR3nt: TGTGCCAGCAGAAAAGGGACACATAACACTGAAGCTTTCTTT; CDR3aa: CASRKGTHNTEAFF
abundance: .; v_gene: TRBV18; j_gene: TRBJ2-1; d_gene: TRBD2; CDR3nt: TGTGCCAGCTCACCACTTGCGGGGGGGACCTACAATGAGCAGTTCTTC; CDR3aa: CASSPLAGGTYNEQFF
abundance: .; v_gene: TRBV19; j_gene: TRBJ2-1; d_gene: .; CDR3nt: TGTGCCAGCTGTTCACGGGACGGGACCCCAAGCAATGAGCAGTTCTTC; CDR3aa: CASCSRDGTPSNEQFF
abundance: .; v_gene: TRBV5-4; j_gene: TRBJ1-2; d_gene: .; CDR3nt: TGTGCCAGCACCCTCCCGCAGGGCAACTATGGCTACACCTTC; CDR3aa: CASTLPQGNYGYTF
abundance: once; v_gene: TRBV5-1; j_gene: TRBJ1-4; d_gene: .; CDR3nt: TGCGCCAGCAGCTTGAGGGGATCCTATGAAAAACTGTTTTTT; CDR3aa: CASSLRGSYEKLFF
abundance: .; v_gene: TRBV28; j_gene: TRBJ1-1; d_gene: TRBD1; CDR3nt: TGTGCCAGCAGTTTCGGACAGGCACACACTGAAGCTTTCTTT; CDR3aa: CASSFGQAHTEAFF
abundance: .; v_gene: TRBV20-1; j_gene: TRBJ1-2; d_gene: .; CDR3nt: TGCAGTGCTAGTGGGGTGCCGGGACATAACTATGGCTACACCTTC; CDR3aa: CSASGVPGHNYGYTF
abundance: .; v_gene: TRBV5-1; j_gene: TRBJ1-1; d_gene: TRBD1; CDR3nt: TGCGCCAGCAGCTACCGGGACAGGGACACTGAAGCTTTCTTT; CDR3aa: CASSYRDRDTEAFF
abundance: .; v_gene: TRBV19; j_gene: TRBJ2-5; d_gene: .; CDR3nt: TGTGCCAGTAGTATAGATACACTGTACCAAGAGACCCAGTACTTC; CDR3aa: CASSIDTLYQETQYF
abundance: .; v_gene: TRBV15; j_gene: TRBJ2-7; d_gene: TRBD1; CDR3nt: TGTGCCACCAGCCACTCTCGGACAGGGGCCAACGAGCAGTACTTC; CDR3aa: CATSHSRTGANEQYF
abundance: .; v_gene: TRBV5-4; j_gene: TRBJ1-1; d_gene: TRBD1; CDR3nt: TGTGCCAGCAGCTTGTTCCGGGACAGGGTGAACACTGAAGCTTTCTTT; CDR3aa: CASSLFRDRVNTEAFF
abundance: .; v_gene: TRBV12-5; j_gene: TRBJ2-1; d_gene: TRBD2; CDR3nt: TGTGCTAGTGGGACGACTGAGCGGGGACTCAATGAGCAGTTCTTC; CDR3aa: CASGTTERGLNEQFF
abundance: .; v_gene: TRBV28; j_gene: TRBJ1-2; d_gene: .; CDR3nt: TGTGCCAGCGAAGGAGCTAACTATGGCTACACCTTC; CDR3aa: CASEGANYGYTF
abundance: .; v_gene: TRBV7-6; j_gene: TRBJ2-5; d_gene: TRBD1; CDR3nt: TGTGCCAGCAGCCTAGGGACAGGGCTGGAGACCCAGTACTTC; CDR3aa: CASSLGTGLETQYF